The clone carrying this T cell receptor beta chain was picked up a small number of times. Its antigen is currently unknown. At one end, the junction sequence differs from germline, possibly due to a read error. Time point: persistent/refractory GD, antithyroid drugs over 5 years with positive TRAb. From RNA extracted from PBMCs, the TCR library was made. The sample is drawn from a study of regulatory T cells in long-lasting Graves disease. CDR3 regions were amplified by Arm-PCR using iRepertoire HTBI primers to build TCR beta libraries. TCRdb recomputed calls from the multiplex PCR reads with MiXCR, one row per CDR3 protein. This sample carries nearly 350,000 distinct CDR3 sequences, around 20% of them seen once, and the ten largest clones take 29%. CDR3 length: 12 amino acids. Germline lookup yields CDR1 SNHLY and CDR2 FYNNEI. The study's findings and limits: Preferential use of TRBV28, TRBJ1-2 and TRBJ2-5 was seen in persistent disease.

This receptor was obtained from a female donor with Graves disease. The gene calls are TRBV2 and TRBJ1-6; no definite D call. Sequencing was performed on peripheral blood mononuclear cells (PBMCs), taken when the disease was refractory, from a patient treated with antithyroid drugs. CDR3 loop: CASRLVNSPPHF. The CDR3 nucleotides are TGTGCCAGCAGACTCGTTAATTCACCCCCCCACTTT.